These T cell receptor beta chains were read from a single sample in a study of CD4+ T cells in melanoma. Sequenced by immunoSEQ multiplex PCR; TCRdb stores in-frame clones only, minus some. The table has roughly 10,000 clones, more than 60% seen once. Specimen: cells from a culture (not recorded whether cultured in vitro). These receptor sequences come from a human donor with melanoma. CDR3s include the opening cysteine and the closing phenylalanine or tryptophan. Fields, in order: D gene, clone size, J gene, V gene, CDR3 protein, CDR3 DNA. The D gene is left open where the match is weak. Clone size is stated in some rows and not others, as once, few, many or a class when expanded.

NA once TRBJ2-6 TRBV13 CASSLVSGANVLTF TGTGCCAGCAGCTTAGTGTCTGGGGCCAACGTCCTGACTTTC
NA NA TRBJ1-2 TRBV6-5 CASSSNRDYGYTF TGTGCCAGCAGTTCAAACAGGGACTATGGCTACACCTTC
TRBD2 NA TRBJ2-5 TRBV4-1 CASSHGGGLAQKETQYF TGCGCCAGCAGCCACGGGGGGGGACTAGCGCAGAAAGAGACCCAGTACTTC
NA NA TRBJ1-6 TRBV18 CASSSNRPENSPLHF TGTGCCAGCTCATCCAACAGGCCAGAGAATTCACCCCTCCACTTT
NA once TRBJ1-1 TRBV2 CASSELGGDLIEAFF TGTGCCAGCAGTGAATTGGGGGGGGACTTGATTGAAGCTTTCTTT
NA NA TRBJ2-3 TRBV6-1 CATGWARGDTQYF TGTGCCACTGGCTGGGCCCGGGGCGATACGCAGTATTTT
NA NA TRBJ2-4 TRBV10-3 CAISEDEVAFGLAKNIQYF TGTGCCATCAGTGAGGATGAGGTGGCGTTCGGTTTAGCCAAAAACATTCAGTACTTC
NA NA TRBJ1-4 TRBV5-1 CASSTGTTNEKLFF TGCGCCAGCAGCACCGGGACGACTAATGAAAAACTGTTTTTT
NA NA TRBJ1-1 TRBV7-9 CASVQKLNTEAFF TGTGCCAGCGTACAGAAATTGAACACTGAAGCTTTCTTT
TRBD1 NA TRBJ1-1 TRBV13 CASSLRDRAFTEAFF TGTGCCAGCAGCTTACGGGACAGGGCGTTTACTGAAGCTTTCTTT